This is a list of T cell receptor beta chains from one sample in a study of CD8 T cells in Susac syndrome. TCRdb ran MiXCR on the immunoSEQ multiplex PCR reads and lists one entry per CDR3 protein. The table has about 280,000 distinct CDR3 sequences, roughly 85% seen once. The sequenced sample was CD8+ T cells from PBMCs. These receptors were obtained from a human donor with multiple sclerosis. Each CDR3 is given with its conserved first and last residue. A D gene is named only where the DNA matches it firmly. Rows may omit the clone size; those that give it use once, few, many or a size class.

j_gene	v_gene	d_gene	abundance	CDR3nt	CDR3aa
TRBJ2-7	TRBV27	-	-	TGTGCCACGGGGTTTGGGGCAGGGAGCGAGCAGTACTTC	CATGFGAGSEQYF
TRBJ1-3	TRBV7-2	-	-	TGTGCCAGCAGCGCTGGGACTGAAGGCTCTGGAAACACCATATATTTT	CASSAGTEGSGNTIYF
TRBJ2-1	TRBV9	TRBD2	-	TGTGCCAGCAGCGTAGGTGGTCTAGCGGGAGGGCGAGGTGAGCAGTTCTTC	CASSVGGLAGGRGEQFF
TRBJ1-5	TRBV5-4	-	-	TGTGCCAGCACCCTGGGGTCCGGGCGGCCCCAGCATTTT	CASTLGSGRPQHF
TRBJ2-7	TRBV5-5	-	-	TGTGCCAGCAGTTCCGGGTTCCTTAGCTCCTACGAGCAGTACTTC	CASSSGFLSSYEQYF
TRBJ1-1	TRBV23-1	TRBD1	once	TGCGCCAGCAGTCAGCCTCCTCAGGGACAGAAGAACACTGAAGCTTTCTTT	CASSQPPQGQKNTEAFF
TRBJ2-2	TRBV9	-	-	TGTGCCAGCAGCGTAGGCGGGGTCGTGGAGCTGTTTTTT	CASSVGGVVELFF
TRBJ2-1	TRBV10-3	-	once	TGTGCCATCAGGACCTTGGCGGGGCAGTTCTTC	CAIRTLAGQFF
TRBJ2-7	TRBV6-5	TRBD1	few	TGTGCCAGCAGTTCTTGGACAGGGCGCTACGAGCAGTACTTC	CASSSWTGRYEQYF
TRBJ2-1	TRBV7-9	TRBD2	-	TGTGCCAGCAGCCTGGGGGGACTAGCGGGAGGACATGAGCAGTTCTTC	CASSLGGLAGGHEQFF
TRBJ2-3	TRBV28	-	-	TGTGCCAGCAGCCCCGACGGACTACATACGCAGTATTTT	CASSPDGLHTQYF
TRBJ1-1	TRBV25-1	-	-	TGTGCCAGCACCCGGAACACTGAAGCTTTCTTT	CASTRNTEAFF
TRBJ1-6	TRBV7-8	-	-	TGTGCCAGCAGCTTAGCGCCTAGTTCTGGCTCACCCCTCCACTTT	CASSLAPSSGSPLHF
TRBJ2-1	TRBV19	-	-	TGTGCCAGTAGCCCAGGGTTTGCGTACAATGAGCAGTTCTTC	CASSPGFAYNEQFF
TRBJ1-5	TRBV2	-	-	TGTGCCAGCAGTGAGACTCGGAGGGGTGGCCTTCCGAATCAGCCCCAGCATTTT	CASSETRRGGLPNQPQHF
TRBJ2-3	TRBV9	-	-	TGTGCCAGCAGCGTCCGGGAGAGAAACACAGATACGCAGTATTTT	CASSVRERNTDTQYF
TRBJ2-3	TRBV12-3/TRBV12-4	-	-	TGTGCCAGCAGTTTAGTCTTGTTCACAGATACGCAGTATTTT	CASSLVLFTDTQYF
TRBJ2-1	TRBV7-6	-	-	TGTGCCAGCAGCTTATCTAGTGTTCTGCGGTACAATGAGCAGTTCTTC	CASSLSSVLRYNEQFF
TRBJ1-5	TRBV28	-	-	TGTGCCAGCAGTTTGAGACGGATTAATCAGCCCCAGCATTTT	CASSLRRINQPQHF
TRBJ1-1	TRBV10-3	TRBD1	-	TGTGCCATCAGTATGACAGGGGCCAATGAAGCTTTCTTT	CAISMTGANEAFF
TRBJ2-1	TRBV27	-	-	TGTGCCAGCAGTTTGAGGGGCAGGGGAGGAGATGAGCAGTTCTTC	CASSLRGRGGDEQFF
TRBJ1-5	TRBV27	TRBD1	-	TGTGCCAGCAGTTTGGGTCAGGGGGCCCAGCCCCAGCATTTT	CASSLGQGAQPQHF
TRBJ2-7	TRBV5-6	TRBD1	-	TGTGCCAGCAGCCGACAGGGGAGAGGATACGAGCAGTACTTC	CASSRQGRGYEQYF
TRBJ2-7	TRBV28	-	few	TGTGCCAGCAGTTTAAGGCACACAGATTACTACGAGCAGTACTTC	CASSLRHTDYYEQYF
TRBJ1-6	TRBV21-1	-	-	TGTGCCAGCAGCAAAGTTCCTGGGCCTAATTCACCCCTCCACTTT	CASSKVPGPNSPLHF
TRBJ2-1	TRBV20-1	-	-	TGCAGTGCTAGAGGCCGCGGAGGCCTTTACAATGAGCAGTTCTTC	CSARGRGGLYNEQFF
TRBJ2-2	TRBV30	TRBD2	-	TGTGCCTGGAGTGTACGCGGGAGGGCCGTCGGGGAGCTGTTTTTT	CAWSVRGRAVGELFF
TRBJ2-3	TRBV7-9	TRBD2	once	TGTGCCAGCAGCCGCCCGCCAGGGACTAGCTACGATACGCAGTATTTT	CASSRPPGTSYDTQYF
TRBJ2-1	TRBV7-9	-	-	TGTGCCAGCAGCCAACGCCGGGACTACAATGAGCAGTTCTTC	CASSQRRDYNEQFF
TRBJ2-1	TRBV27	-	-	TGTGCCAGCAGTTATGGTCAGAACAATGAGCAGTTCTTC	CASSYGQNNEQFF
TRBJ2-3	TRBV27	TRBD1	-	TGTGCCAGCAGTGGCGAACAGGGGCAGGGGCGAACAGATACGCAGTATTTT	CASSGEQGQGRTDTQYF
TRBJ2-7	TRBV20-1	TRBD1	-	TGCAGTGCTAGAGAACCGGGACAGGGCTACGAGCAGTACTTC	CSAREPGQGYEQYF
TRBJ2-5	TRBV2	TRBD2	-	TGTGCCAGCAGTGGAAGACTAGCGGGGGATCAAGAGACCCAGTACTTC	CASSGRLAGDQETQYF
TRBJ2-1	TRBV3-1	-	-	TGTGCCAGCAGCCAAATCGGGGACACCAATGAGCAGTTCTTC	CASSQIGDTNEQFF
TRBJ1-2	TRBV27	-	-	TGTGCCAGCGCCGGTCTAGGGGAACTGCAGGGCTATGGCTACACCTTC	CASAGLGELQGYGYTF
TRBJ2-2	TRBV29-1	TRBD2	-	TGCAGCGTTTCCCGGCGGGGGGATTCGAACACCGGGGAGCTGTTTTTT	CSVSRRGDSNTGELFF
TRBJ2-5	TRBV9	-	-	TGTGCCAGCAGCAGAATGGACTCCCAAGAGACCCAGTACTTC	CASSRMDSQETQYF
TRBJ2-2	TRBV5-4	-	-	TGTGCCAGCAGCTTGAGGCGCGGGACCGGGGAGCTGTTTTTT	CASSLRRGTGELFF
TRBJ2-1	TRBV27	-	-	TGTGCCAGCAGTTTAGACCCGATTTGGGCCTCGTATGAGCAGTTCTTC	CASSLDPIWASYEQFF
TRBJ2-3	TRBV19	TRBD2	-	TGTGCCAGTAGCGTAGCGGGAGGGCCCATAGATACGCAGTATTTT	CASSVAGGPIDTQYF
TRBJ1-1	TRBV28	-	-	TGTGCCAACAGGAGCTATACCGAGAGGGGCCGTGGGGAAGCTTTCTTT	CANRSYTERGRGEAFF
TRBJ2-1	TRBV29-1	-	-	TGCAGCGTTAACCGGGACGACTACAATGAGCAGTTCTTC	CSVNRDDYNEQFF
TRBJ2-6	TRBV9	-	-	TGTGCCAGCAGCGTAGATCAGATCTCTGGGGCCAACGTCCTGACTTTC	CASSVDQISGANVLTF
TRBJ1-1	TRBV27	-	-	TGTGCCAGCAGTTTAGGGGTAGGCGGGGGCACTGAAGCTTTCTTT	CASSLGVGGGTEAFF